This T cell receptor beta chain stems from a study of read filtering for tumor transcriptome and immune sequencing. Study at large: Mean patient age was roughly 66 years, range about 45 to 85; 16 to 20 male, 14 female.

In this sample, this clonotype turned up many times. The library was built from about 400 ng RNA with molecular barcoded adaptors for alpha/delta and beta/gamma chains. TCRdb re-derived calls from the reads in MiXCR, one entry per CDR3 protein. Of over 25,000 distinct CDR3 sequences listed, approximately 15% were seen once; the top ten hold around two fifths. The specimen sequenced was a population of CD138-negative cells sorted from bone marrow. The sequence derives from a donor at least 40 years old with multiple myeloma.

The DNA of the CDR3 is TGCAGCGTAGAACCTCGGGACAGGGGGAGAGAGACCCAGTACTTC. It yields the protein CSVEPRDRGRETQYF. The chain links TRBV29-1 to TRBJ2-5; 11 bases line up with TRBD1. The CDR3 has 15 residues. J gave up 4 bases and V 6 bases, and 10 bases lay outside the gene matches. The germline CDR1 and CDR2 sequences are SQVTM and ANQGSEA.